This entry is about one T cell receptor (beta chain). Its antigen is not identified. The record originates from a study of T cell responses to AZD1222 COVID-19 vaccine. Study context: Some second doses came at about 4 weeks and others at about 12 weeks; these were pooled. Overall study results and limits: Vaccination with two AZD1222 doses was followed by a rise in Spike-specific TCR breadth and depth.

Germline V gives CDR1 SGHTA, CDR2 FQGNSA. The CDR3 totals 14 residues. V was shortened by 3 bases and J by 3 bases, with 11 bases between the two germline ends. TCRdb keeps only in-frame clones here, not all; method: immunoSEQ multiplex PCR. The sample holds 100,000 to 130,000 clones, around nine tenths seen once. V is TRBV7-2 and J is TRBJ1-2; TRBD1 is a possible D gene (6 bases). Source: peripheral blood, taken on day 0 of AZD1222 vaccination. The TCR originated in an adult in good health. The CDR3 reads CASSLGGSYYGYTF. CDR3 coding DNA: TGTGCCAGCAGCTTGGGGGGCTCCTACTATGGCTACACCTTC.